The 19 T cell receptor beta chains presented below share a single source sample, sequenced in a study of post-analysis software for immune sequencing data. What these receptors recognize is not known. Carried by the TCR beta cDNA libraries were unique molecular identifiers. TCRdb reanalysed the PCR reads using MiXCR and keeps one entry per CDR3 protein. The sample has hundreds of thousands of distinct CDR3 sequences; 25% to 30% are singletons. Study-wide results and caveats: There were a few TRBV segments more frequent in patients than controls, and TRBV5-6, TRBV5-1 and TRBV20-1 were among them.

The material sequenced was blood. These receptors originate from a girl aged 10 to 17 with multiple sclerosis.

The chain combines TRBV20-1 with TRBJ1-1; TRBD1 agrees at 7 bases. CDR1 DFQATT and CDR2 SNEGSKA come from the germline V gene (reference sequence). This CDR3 contains 13 residues. The V segment lost 8 bases and the J segment 3 bases; nucleotides outside the gene matches: 9. The CDR3 region has the DNA TGCAGTCGACAGGGCGGGGCGGACACTGAAGCTTTCTTT. This codes for CSRQGGADTEAFF.

This chain joins TRBV5-6 and TRBJ2-2, with TRBD1 matching 9 bases. Germline V gives CDR1 SGHDT, CDR2 YYEEEE. The CDR3 consists of 15 residues. After removal of 7 bases from V and 4 bases from J, the junction contained 8 bases not matched to a gene. CDR3 in DNA: TGTGCCAGCCACACAGGGGGCTTAGCCACCGGGGAGCTGTTTTTT. Protein: CASHTGGLATGELFF.

This rearrangement joins TRBV7-9 to TRBJ2-3; the match to TRBD2 covers 8 bases. V shed 3 bases, J shed 4 bases, and the junction held 9 bases outside the gene matches. Germline assignment: CDR1 SEHNR and CDR2 FQNEAQ (reference sequence). The CDR3 extends over 16 amino acids. In nucleotides, the CDR3 is TGTGCCAGCAGCTTGCTGGCGGGAGGAGTCGCAGATACGCAGTATTTT. Residues: CASSLLAGGVADTQYF.

The chain has TRBV15 and TRBJ2-7, with TRBD2 matching over 9 bases. V gave up 0 bases and J gave up 6 bases; unmatched junction bases: 12. The CDR3 spans 17 residues. CDR1 is LNHNV and CDR2 is YYDKDF in the germline V gene (reference sequence). CDR3 nucleotides: TGTGCCACCAGCAGAGATCTGGTGGCTAGCGGGATCAGCGAGCAGTACTTC. Translated, it gives CATSRDLVASGISEQYF.

This clonotype was observed a handful of times. The chain recombines TRBV9 with TRBJ2-1; maybe TRBD2 (6 bases). The germline V gene has CDR1 SGDLS and CDR2 YYNGEE. The CDR3 is 14 residues long. V lost 2 bases and J 6 bases, leaving 12 bases between the germline ends. The CDR3: CASSVETSPNEQFF. For the CDR3, the DNA is TGTGCCAGCAGCGTTGAGACTAGTCCCAATGAGCAGTTCTTC.

In this sample, this clonotype turned up a few times. This chain links TRBV7-9 with TRBJ2-1; D call uncertain. The CDR3 has 14 amino acids. Germline lookup yields CDR1 SEHNR and CDR2 FQNEAQ (reference sequence). The V and J ends lost 7 bases and 2 bases respectively, with 12 bases between them. The CDR3 sequence is CASKAPDAYNEQFF. The CDR3 bases are TGTGCCAGCAAAGCCCCGGACGCCTACAATGAGCAGTTCTTC.

This rearrangement joins TRBV6-1 to TRBJ1-5; 8 bases are a match to TRBD1. This CDR3 has 14 residues. Germline assignment: CDR1 MNHNS and CDR2 SASEGT. After removal of 4 bases from V and 6 bases from J, the junction contained 5 bases not matched to a gene. DNA of the CDR3: TGTGCCAGCAGTGCCTCCACAGGGGGTCAGCCCCAGCATTTT. It translates to CASSASTGGQPQHF.

The chain uses TRBV29-1 and TRBJ1-1; D uncertain. CDR1 is SQVTM and CDR2 is ANQGSEA in the germline V gene. Between the trimmed V and J ends, which lost 1 base and 9 bases, there was a span of 6 bases. The CDR3 has 10 amino acids. CDR3 nucleotide sequence: TGCAGCGTTGAAGGTCAGAAAGCTTTCTTT. Translated: CSVEGQKAFF.

V is TRBV20-1 and J is TRBJ2-7; 11 bases match TRBD2. The V and J ends lost 5 bases and 2 bases, in that order; junction bases with no gene match: 8. CDR1 and CDR2 from the germline V gene are DFQATT and SNEGSKA (reference sequence). The CDR3 length is 15 residues. The CDR3 coding sequence is TGCAGTGCTCCTAATCCGGGACTAGCGGCCTACGAGCAGTACTTC. It specifies CSAPNPGLAAYEQYF.

This clonotype was observed a few times. The chain combines TRBV5-1 with TRBJ2-1; D unresolved. V shed 4 bases and J shed 4 bases, with 15 bases lying between them. Germline V gene lookup returns CDR1 SGHRS and CDR2 YFSETQ. There are 15 residues in the CDR3. CDR3 sequence reads: CASSIYRPDYNEQFF. The CDR3 DNA reads TGCGCCAGCAGCATATACCGACCGGATTACAATGAGCAGTTCTTC.

This clonotype has only a few counts. The V gene is TRBV20-1, the J gene TRBJ1-6, with TRBD1 identical over 9 bases. The junction had 7 bases not matched to a gene; V was cut back by 6 bases and J by 10 bases. This CDR3 is 13 amino acids long. CDR1 is DFQATT and CDR2 is SNEGSKA in the germline V gene (reference sequence). CDR3 nucleotides: TGCAGTGCACCGGACAGGGGCGAATCACCCCTCCACTTT. Its protein is CSAPDRGESPLHF.

V is TRBV20-1 and J is TRBJ1-1; D unclear. The germline V gene has CDR1 DFQATT and CDR2 SNEGSKA (reference sequence). Trimming took off 1 base at V and 5 bases at J, with 14 bases between the two ends. The CDR3 is 14 residues long. CDR3 amino acids: CSARGVLSGTEAFF. CDR3 sequence (DNA): TGCAGTGCTAGAGGGGTCTTGTCGGGGACTGAAGCTTTCTTT.

The V call is TRBV6-1, the J call TRBJ2-7; 11 bases align to TRBD1. The CDR3 runs 14 residues. V gave up 3 bases and J gave up 3 bases; unmatched junction bases: 1. The germline V gene has CDR1 MNHNS and CDR2 SASEGT. The CDR3 sequence is CASSEDRGLYEQYF. CDR3 bases: TGTGCCAGCAGTGAGGACAGGGGGCTCTACGAGCAGTACTTC.

This chain uses TRBV29-1 with TRBJ1-2; D is ambiguous. Germline V gives CDR1 SQVTM, CDR2 ANQGSEA. CDR3 length: 12 amino acids. The germline V and J ends were trimmed by 6 bases and 3 bases, with 11 bases remaining between them. CDR3 nucleotides: TGCAGCGTCCTGACCTCGGACTATGGCTACACCTTC. This translates into CSVLTSDYGYTF.

The chain links TRBV19 to TRBJ2-1; D might be TRBD1 (6 bases). The CDR3 is 17 amino acids. Deletions cut 9 bases from V and 1 base from J, with 22 bases between. Germline V gene lookup returns CDR1 LNHDA and CDR2 SQIVND (reference sequence). The CDR3 nucleotides read TGTGCCAGCAAAAAGGGGGTGACAGAAACGTCCTACAATGAGCAGTTCTTC. Its protein is CASKKGVTETSYNEQFF.

The chain combines TRBV14 with TRBJ2-1; TRBD1 aligns across 9 bases. The germline gives CDR1 SGHDN, CDR2 FVKESK. The CDR3 has 16 amino acids. V dropped 2 bases and J dropped 5; count of bases not matched to a gene: 7. Written as DNA, the CDR3 is TGTGCCAGCAGCCAATCGGGGGACAGGGACAACAATGAGCAGTTCTTC. This translates into CASSQSGDRDNNEQFF.

The rearrangement links TRBV6-1 to TRBJ2-3, with 10 positions matching TRBD2. The ends lost 4 bases at V and 3 bases at J; junction bases unmatched: 4. CDR1 MNHNS and CDR2 SASEGT come from the germline V gene. The length of the CDR3 is 15 residues. The CDR3 loop is CASSGGLAETDTQYF. In nucleotides, the CDR3 is TGTGCCAGCAGTGGAGGACTAGCGGAAACAGATACGCAGTATTTT.

V usage is TRBV20-1 and J usage is TRBJ2-3; 8 positions agree with TRBD1. This CDR3 region has 14 residues. V was clipped by 1 base and J by 5 bases; unmatched bases: 5. Looked up from germline, CDR1 is DFQATT and CDR2 is SNEGSKA (reference sequence). The CDR3 protein is CSARAGTGIDTQYF. The CDR3 DNA is TGCAGTGCTAGAGCCGGGACAGGCATAGATACGCAGTATTTT.

This clonotype has just a few counts. The chain has TRBV4-1 and TRBJ1-1; the D is unclear. This CDR3 contains 14 residues. V dropped 1 base and J dropped 1 base, with 7 bases sitting between them. Germline values: CDR1 MGHRA, CDR2 YSYEKL. The CDR3 sequence is CASSQVSKNTEAFF. The CDR3 bases are TGCGCCAGCAGCCAAGTCTCTAAGAACACTGAAGCTTTCTTT.